The rows below give T cell receptor beta chains drawn from one sample of a study of T cell responses to AZD1222 COVID-19 vaccine. Some clones are missing from TCRdb's copy, which holds only in-frame ones; the method was immunoSEQ multiplex PCR. The sample holds 110,000 to 150,000 clones, 92% seen once. Sequencing used peripheral blood, obtained on day 0 of AZD1222 vaccination. These receptors were collected from an adult in good health. The conserved cysteine and the conserved F or W are not part of the CDR3 here. A D gene is named only where the DNA matches it firmly.

TRBV6-1,TRBJ2-7,NA,ASSEKLQGTGEQY
TRBV5-1,TRBJ1-1,NA,ASSLAQLNTEAF
TRBV19,TRBJ1-2,NA,ASSTRRDTDNYGYT
TRBV11-2,TRBJ2-5,TRBD2,ASSFVAGGRARETQY
TRBV4-2,TRBJ2-7,NA,ASRGGSYEQY
TRBV10-3,TRBJ1-2,TRBD1,AINGQGAFGYT
TRBV29-1,TRBJ1-1,NA,SVDRVLMNTEAF
TRBV12-5,TRBJ2-5,TRBD2,ASGGGESGRRAETQY
TRBV6-5,TRBJ2-7,NA,ASSYSRTVYEQY
TRBV7-8,TRBJ2-6,TRBD2,ASSLSAGVANVLT
TRBV19,TRBJ1-1,NA,ASSIQGVENTEAF
TRBV19,TRBJ1-6,NA,ASSTTLQSHYSPLH
TRBV7-7,TRBJ1-4,TRBD1,ASSSTTGAELF
TRBV5-6,TRBJ1-4,NA,ASSSWGNEKLF
TRBV5-4,TRBJ2-1,TRBD1,ASSRQGWSYNEQF
TRBV2,TRBJ2-2,TRBD2,ASRPLAGGLAGELF
TRBV30,TRBJ2-1,TRBD2,AWSLRTSGRGPLSYNEQF
TRBV30,TRBJ1-2,NA,AWNKHPRGLHYGYT
TRBV28,TRBJ1-5,NA,ASSLEQTQPQH
TRBV27,TRBJ1-1,TRBD1,ASSLNRGTFNTEAF
TRBV7-2,TRBJ2-5,NA,ASSLSSGQETQY
TRBV6-5,TRBJ1-3,NA,ASSPGVSGNTIY
TRBV2,TRBJ2-7,NA,ASRANLNWGERSYEQY
TRBV29-1,TRBJ2-2,NA,SVVRTGELF
TRBV15,TRBJ2-1,TRBD2,ATRGTSGHNEQF
TRBV19,TRBJ1-5,NA,ASSPVASRGDSNQPQH
TRBV6-1,TRBJ1-1,NA,ASSEVPGAEAF
TRBV4-3,TRBJ2-3,NA,ASSQDLAVPGTQY
TRBV11-3,TRBJ2-5,NA,ASSLGGLETQY
TRBV9,TRBJ2-5,TRBD2,ASSLRGGEGETQY
TRBV15,TRBJ2-7,NA,ATSRDRGFYEQY
TRBV9,TRBJ1-3,NA,ASSVVGVGNTIY
TRBV5-4,TRBJ2-7,TRBD1,ASSSNGQGSDEQY
TRBV7-2,TRBJ1-5,NA,ASSFGDGNQPQH
TRBV6-4,TRBJ2-2,NA,ASSPIGNGELF
TRBV19,TRBJ2-3,NA,ASNREVWSADTQY
TRBV19,TRBJ2-7,TRBD1,ASSKTGGQGRYEQY
TRBV7-2,TRBJ2-2,NA,ASTLLNGELF
TRBV28,TRBJ1-5,NA,ASSPGGSNQPQH
TRBV5-1,TRBJ1-1,NA,ASSLEGRTNTEAF
TRBV21-1,TRBJ1-1,NA,ASSKRRQGDGDTEAF
TRBV24-1,TRBJ2-2,NA,ATLGDTDRELF
TRBV27,TRBJ2-3,TRBD1,ASSSGQGDTSTDTQY
TRBV7-6,TRBJ2-3,NA,ASSLVVKPVTDTQY
TRBV7-2,TRBJ1-6,NA,ASSPLSLHYNSPLH
TRBV19,TRBJ2-1,TRBD2,ASSKPGISGSTRYNEQF
TRBV19,TRBJ1-1,NA,ASSMVGGAEAF
TRBV24-1,TRBJ2-1,TRBD2,ATSDSLAGGGYEQF
TRBV23-1,TRBJ2-2,NA,ASSQSGPKLRQIGTWGKPGELF
TRBV27,TRBJ1-1,NA,ASSVDSNTEAF
TRBV27,TRBJ2-1,NA,ASSARRRRPGTNEQF